This T cell receptor beta chain was identified during a study of T cell repertoires in cytomegalovirus infection. Looking at the study overall: Use of recently identified HLA-C-restricted and well-studied HLA-B-restricted CMV epitopes was part of the study. CMV infection plus the matching HLA type was flagged by public TCR beta signatures. Points from the study as a whole: Predominance within the ex vivo response was attributable to HLA-C-restricted CMV-specific TCR beta clonotypes.

Concerning this clonotype itself: Its antigen remains unknown.

Germline V gives CDR1 SEHNR, CDR2 FQNEAQ (reference sequence). J was trimmed by 4 bases and V by 4 bases; bases with no gene match: 2. The CDR3 length is 14 residues. In TCRdb, the reads were re-called with MiXCR into one record per CDR3 protein. The table has tens of thousands of distinct CDR3 sequences, roughly half seen once. The sequencing used CD8+ T cells from cultured PBMCs, collected from culture after CMV antigen stimulation. The sequence derives from a human donor in good health (CMV status not recorded). Some clones in this sample may be carry-over from other donors' samples. J is TRBJ1-1 and V is TRBV7-9; 11 positions agree with TRBD1. CDR3 sequence reads: CASSWDRGFTEAFF. For the CDR3, the DNA is TGTGCCAGCAGCTGGGACAGGGGGTTCACTGAAGCTTTCTTT.